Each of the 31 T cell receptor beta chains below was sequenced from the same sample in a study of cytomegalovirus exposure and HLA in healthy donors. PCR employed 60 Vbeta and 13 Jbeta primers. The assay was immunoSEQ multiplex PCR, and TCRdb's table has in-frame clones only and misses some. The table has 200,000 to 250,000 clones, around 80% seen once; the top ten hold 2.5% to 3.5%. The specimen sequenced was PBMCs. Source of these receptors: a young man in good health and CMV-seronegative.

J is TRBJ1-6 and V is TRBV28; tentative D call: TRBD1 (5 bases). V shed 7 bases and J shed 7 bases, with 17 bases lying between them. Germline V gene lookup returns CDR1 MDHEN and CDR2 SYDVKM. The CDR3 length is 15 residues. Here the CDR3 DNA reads TGTGCCAGCACTAAACCGACGGGGGGGAATTCACCCCTCCACTTT. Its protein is CASTKPTGGNSPLHF.

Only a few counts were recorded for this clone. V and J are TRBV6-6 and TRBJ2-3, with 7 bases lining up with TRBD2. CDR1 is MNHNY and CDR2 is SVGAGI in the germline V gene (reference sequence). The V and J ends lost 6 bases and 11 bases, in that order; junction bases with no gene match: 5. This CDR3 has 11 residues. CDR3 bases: TGTGCCAGCAGCCTCGAGCGGGGGCAGTATTTT. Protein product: CASSLERGQYF.

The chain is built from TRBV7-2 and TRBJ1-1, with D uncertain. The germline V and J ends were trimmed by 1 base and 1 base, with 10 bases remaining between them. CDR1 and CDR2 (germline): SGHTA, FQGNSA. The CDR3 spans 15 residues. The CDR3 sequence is CASSLGYAGNTEAFF. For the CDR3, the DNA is TGTGCCAGCAGCTTAGGTTACGCGGGGAACACTGAAGCTTTCTTT.

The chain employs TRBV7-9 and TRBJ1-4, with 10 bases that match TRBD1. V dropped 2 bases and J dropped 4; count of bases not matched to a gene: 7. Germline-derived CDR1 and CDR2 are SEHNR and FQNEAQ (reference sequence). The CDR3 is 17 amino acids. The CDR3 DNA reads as TGTGCCAGCAGCTTATACGGGACAGGGGCTCTTAATGAAAAACTGTTTTTT. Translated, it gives CASSLYGTGALNEKLFF.

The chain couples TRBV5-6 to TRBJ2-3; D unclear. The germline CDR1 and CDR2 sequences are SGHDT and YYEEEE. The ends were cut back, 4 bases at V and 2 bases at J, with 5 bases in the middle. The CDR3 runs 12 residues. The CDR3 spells CASSPSTDTQYF. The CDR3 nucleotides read TGTGCCAGCAGCCCTTCCACAGATACGCAGTATTTT.

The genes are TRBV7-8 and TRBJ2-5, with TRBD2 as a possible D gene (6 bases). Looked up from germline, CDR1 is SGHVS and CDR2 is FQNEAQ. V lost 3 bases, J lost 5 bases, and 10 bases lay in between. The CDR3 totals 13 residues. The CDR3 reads CASSFGGSETQYF. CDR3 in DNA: TGTGCCAGCAGCTTCGGGGGTTCGGAGACCCAGTACTTC.

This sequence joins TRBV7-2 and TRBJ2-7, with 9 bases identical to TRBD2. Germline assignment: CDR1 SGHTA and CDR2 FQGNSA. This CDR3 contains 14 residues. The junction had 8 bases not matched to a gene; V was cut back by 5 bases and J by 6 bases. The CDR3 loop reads CASSVGTSWAEQYF. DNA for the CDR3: TGTGCCAGCAGCGTCGGGACTAGCTGGGCCGAGCAGTACTTC.

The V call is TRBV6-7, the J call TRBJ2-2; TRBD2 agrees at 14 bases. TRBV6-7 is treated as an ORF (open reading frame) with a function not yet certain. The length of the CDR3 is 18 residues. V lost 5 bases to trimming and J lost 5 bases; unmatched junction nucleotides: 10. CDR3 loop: CASSPGLAGGGKTGELFF. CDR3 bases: TGTGCCAGCAGTCCCGGACTAGCGGGGGGCGGAAAGACCGGGGAGCTGTTTTTT.

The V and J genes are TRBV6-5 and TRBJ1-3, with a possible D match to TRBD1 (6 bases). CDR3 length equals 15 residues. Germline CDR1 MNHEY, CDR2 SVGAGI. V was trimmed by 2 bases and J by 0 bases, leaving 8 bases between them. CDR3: CASSYDRNSGNTIYF. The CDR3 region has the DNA TGTGCCAGCAGTTACGACAGGAACTCTGGAAACACCATATATTTT.

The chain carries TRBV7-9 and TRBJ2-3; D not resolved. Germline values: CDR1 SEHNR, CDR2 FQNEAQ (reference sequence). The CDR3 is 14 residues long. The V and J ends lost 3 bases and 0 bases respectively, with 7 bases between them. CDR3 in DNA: TGTGCCAGCAGCTTTACCAGGAGCACAGATACGCAGTATTTT. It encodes CASSFTRSTDTQYF. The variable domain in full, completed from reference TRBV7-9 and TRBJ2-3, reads DTGVSQNPRHKITKRGQNVTFRCDPISEHNRLYWYRQTLGQGPEFLTYFQNEAQLEKSRLLSDRFSAERPKGSFSTLEIQRTEQGDSAMYLCASSFTRSTDTQYFGPGTRLTVL.

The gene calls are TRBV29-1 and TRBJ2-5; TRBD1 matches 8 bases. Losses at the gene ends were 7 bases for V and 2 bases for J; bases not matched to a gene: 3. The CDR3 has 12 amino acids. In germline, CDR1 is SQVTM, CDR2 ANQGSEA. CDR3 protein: CSARTGQETQYF. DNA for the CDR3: TGCAGCGCCAGGACAGGGCAAGAGACCCAGTACTTC.

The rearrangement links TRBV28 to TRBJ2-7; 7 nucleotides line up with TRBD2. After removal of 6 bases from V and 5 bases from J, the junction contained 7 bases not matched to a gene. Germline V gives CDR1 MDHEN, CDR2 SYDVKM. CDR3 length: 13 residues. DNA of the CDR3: TGTGCCAGCAGGGGGGGGTGGGGAAACGAGCAGTACTTC. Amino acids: CASRGGWGNEQYF.

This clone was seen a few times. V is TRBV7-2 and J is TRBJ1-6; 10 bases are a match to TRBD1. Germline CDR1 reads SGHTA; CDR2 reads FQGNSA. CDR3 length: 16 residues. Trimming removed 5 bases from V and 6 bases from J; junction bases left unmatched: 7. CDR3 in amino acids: CASSPKRDRGNSPLHF. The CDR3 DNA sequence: TGTGCCAGCAGCCCAAAGCGGGACAGGGGTAATTCACCCCTCCACTTT.

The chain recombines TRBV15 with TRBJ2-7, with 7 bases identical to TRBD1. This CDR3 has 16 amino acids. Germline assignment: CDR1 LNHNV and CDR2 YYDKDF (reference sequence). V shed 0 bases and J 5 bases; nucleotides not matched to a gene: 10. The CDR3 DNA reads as TGTGCCACCAGCAGAGATCTCCCGACAGGGAGCGACGAGCAGTACTTC. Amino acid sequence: CATSRDLPTGSDEQYF.

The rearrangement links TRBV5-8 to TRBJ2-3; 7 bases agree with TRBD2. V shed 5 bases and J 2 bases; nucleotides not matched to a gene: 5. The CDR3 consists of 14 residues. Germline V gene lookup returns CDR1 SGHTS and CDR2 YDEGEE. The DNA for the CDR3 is TGTGCCAGCAGGGGGGGGAGAGTCACAGATACGCAGTATTTT. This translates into CASRGGRVTDTQYF. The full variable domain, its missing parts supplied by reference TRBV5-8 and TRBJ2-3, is EAGVTQSPTHLIKTRGQQATLRCSPISGHTSVYWYQQALGLGLQFLLWYDEGEERNRGNFPPRFSGRQFPNYSSELNVNALELEDSALYLCASRGGRVTDTQYFGPGTRLTVL.

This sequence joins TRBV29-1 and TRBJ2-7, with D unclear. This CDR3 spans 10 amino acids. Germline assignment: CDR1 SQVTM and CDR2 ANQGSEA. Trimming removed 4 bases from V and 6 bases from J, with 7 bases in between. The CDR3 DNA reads TGCAGCGTTGGAACTTCCGAGCAGTACTTC. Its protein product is CSVGTSEQYF.

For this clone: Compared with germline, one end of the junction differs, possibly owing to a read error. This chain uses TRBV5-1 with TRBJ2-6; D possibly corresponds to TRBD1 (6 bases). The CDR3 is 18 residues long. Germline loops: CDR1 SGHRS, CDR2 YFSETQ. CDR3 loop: CASSFMVSQGTGASVLTF. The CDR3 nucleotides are TGCGCCAGCAGCTTTATGGTGTCACAGGGAACTGGGGCCAGCGTCCTGACTTTC.

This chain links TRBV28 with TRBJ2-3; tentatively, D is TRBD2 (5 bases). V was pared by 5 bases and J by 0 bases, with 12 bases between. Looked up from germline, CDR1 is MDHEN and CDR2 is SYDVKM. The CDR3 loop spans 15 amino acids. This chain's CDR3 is CASSPLEGSTDTQYF. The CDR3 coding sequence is TGTGCCAGCAGTCCCCTAGAGGGAAGCACAGATACGCAGTATTTT. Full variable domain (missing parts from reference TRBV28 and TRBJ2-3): DVKVTQSSRYLVKRTGEKVFLECVQDMDHENMFWYRQDPGLGLRLIYFSYDVKMKEKGDIPEGYSVSREKKERFSLILESASTNQTSMYLCASSPLEGSTDTQYFGPGTRLTVL.

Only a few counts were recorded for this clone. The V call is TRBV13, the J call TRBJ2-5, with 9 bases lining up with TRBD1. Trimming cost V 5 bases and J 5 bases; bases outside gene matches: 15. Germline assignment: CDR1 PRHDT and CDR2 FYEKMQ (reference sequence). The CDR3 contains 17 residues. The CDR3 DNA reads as TGTGCCAGCAGCACCCGGGGACAGGGAACCCCGAGGGAGACCCAGTACTTC. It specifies CASSTRGQGTPRETQYF. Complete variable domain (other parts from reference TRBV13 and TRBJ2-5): AAGVIQSPRHLIKEKRETATLKCYPIPRHDTVYWYQQGPGQDPQFLISFYEKMQSDKGSIPDRFSAQQFSDYHSELNMSSLELGDSALYFCASSTRGQGTPRETQYFGPGTRLLVL.

CDR3 sequence (DNA): TGCGCCTCTACGACAGGGGATAATGAAAAACTGTTTTTT. This translates into CASTTGDNEKLFF. This chain connects TRBV4-1 to TRBJ1-4; 8 bases match TRBD1. Trimming took 11 bases from V and 4 from J; bases not matched to a gene: 6. The germline gives CDR1 MGHRA, CDR2 YSYEKL. This CDR3 has 13 amino acids.

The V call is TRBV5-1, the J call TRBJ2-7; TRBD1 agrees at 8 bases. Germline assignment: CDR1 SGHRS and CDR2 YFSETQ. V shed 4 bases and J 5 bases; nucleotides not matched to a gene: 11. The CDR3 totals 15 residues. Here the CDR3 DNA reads TGCGCCAGCAGCGATAAAACCGGACAGGGCCACGAGCAGTACTTC. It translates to CASSDKTGQGHEQYF.

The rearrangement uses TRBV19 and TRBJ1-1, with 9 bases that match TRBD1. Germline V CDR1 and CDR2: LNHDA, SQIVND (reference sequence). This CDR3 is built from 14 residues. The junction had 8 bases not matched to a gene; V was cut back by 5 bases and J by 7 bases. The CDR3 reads CASSPGTGIGEAFF. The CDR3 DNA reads TGTGCCAGTAGTCCCGGGACAGGGATTGGTGAAGCTTTCTTT. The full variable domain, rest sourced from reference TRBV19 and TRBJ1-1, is DGGITQSPKYLFRKEGQNVTLSCEQNLNHDAMYWYRQDPGQGLRLIYYSQIVNDFQKGDIAEGYSVSREKKESFPLTVTSAQKNPTAFYLCASSPGTGIGEAFFGQGTRLTVV.

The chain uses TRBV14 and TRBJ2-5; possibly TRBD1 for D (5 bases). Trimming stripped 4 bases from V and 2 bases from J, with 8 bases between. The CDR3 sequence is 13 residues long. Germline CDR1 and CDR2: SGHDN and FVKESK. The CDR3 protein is CASSLQGQETQYF. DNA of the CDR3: TGTGCCAGCAGCCTCCAGGGACAAGAGACCCAGTACTTC.

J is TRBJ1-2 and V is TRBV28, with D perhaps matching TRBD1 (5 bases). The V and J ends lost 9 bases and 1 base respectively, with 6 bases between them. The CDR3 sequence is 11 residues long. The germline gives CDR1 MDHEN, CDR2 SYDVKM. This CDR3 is CARQDNYGYTF. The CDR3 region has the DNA TGTGCCAGACAGGATAACTATGGCTACACCTTC.

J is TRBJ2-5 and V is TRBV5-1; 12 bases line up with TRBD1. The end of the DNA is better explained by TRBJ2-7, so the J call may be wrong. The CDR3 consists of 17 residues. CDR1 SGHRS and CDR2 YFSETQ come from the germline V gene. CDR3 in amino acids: CASSLATGTGGSNEQYF. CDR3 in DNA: TGCGCCAGCAGCTTGGCTACCGGGACAGGGGGCTCGAACGAGCAGTACTTC.

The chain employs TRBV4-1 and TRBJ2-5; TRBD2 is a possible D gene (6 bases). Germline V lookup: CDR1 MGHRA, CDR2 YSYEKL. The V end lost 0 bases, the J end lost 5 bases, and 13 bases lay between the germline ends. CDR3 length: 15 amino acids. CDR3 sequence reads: CASSQEVWGLETQYF. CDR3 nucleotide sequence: TGCGCCAGCAGCCAAGAGGTATGGGGACTTGAGACCCAGTACTTC.

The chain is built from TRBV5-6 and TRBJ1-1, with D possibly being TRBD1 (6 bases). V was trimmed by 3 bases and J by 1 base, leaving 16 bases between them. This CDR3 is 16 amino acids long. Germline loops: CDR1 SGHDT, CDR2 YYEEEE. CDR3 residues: CASSWDARTANTEAFF. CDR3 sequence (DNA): TGTGCCAGCAGCTGGGACGCAAGGACAGCGAACACTGAAGCTTTCTTT.

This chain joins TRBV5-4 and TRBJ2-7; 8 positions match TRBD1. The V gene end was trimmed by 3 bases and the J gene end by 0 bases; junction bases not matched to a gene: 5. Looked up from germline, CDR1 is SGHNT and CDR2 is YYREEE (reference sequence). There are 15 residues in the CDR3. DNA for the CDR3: TGTGCCAGCAGCTCTGGGACAGGTTTCTCCTACGAGCAGTACTTC. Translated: CASSSGTGFSYEQYF.

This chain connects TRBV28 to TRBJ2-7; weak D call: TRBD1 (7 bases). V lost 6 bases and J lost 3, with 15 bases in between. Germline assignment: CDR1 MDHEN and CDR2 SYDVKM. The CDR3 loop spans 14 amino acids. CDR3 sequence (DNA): TGTGCCAGCAGCTCAAGGCAGGGGGGCTACGAGCAGTACTTC. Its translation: CASSSRQGGYEQYF.

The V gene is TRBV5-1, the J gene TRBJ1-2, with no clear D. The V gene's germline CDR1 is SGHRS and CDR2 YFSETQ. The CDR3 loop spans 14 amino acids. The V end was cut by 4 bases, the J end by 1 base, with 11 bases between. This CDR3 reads CASSPEADNYGYTF. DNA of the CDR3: TGCGCCAGCAGCCCGGAGGCGGATAACTATGGCTACACCTTC.

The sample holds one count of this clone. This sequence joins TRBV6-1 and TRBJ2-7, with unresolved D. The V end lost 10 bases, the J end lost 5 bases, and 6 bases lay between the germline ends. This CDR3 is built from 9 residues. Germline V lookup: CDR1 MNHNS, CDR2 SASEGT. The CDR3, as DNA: TGTGCCACTTCTCACGAGCAGTACTTC. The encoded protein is CATSHEQYF.